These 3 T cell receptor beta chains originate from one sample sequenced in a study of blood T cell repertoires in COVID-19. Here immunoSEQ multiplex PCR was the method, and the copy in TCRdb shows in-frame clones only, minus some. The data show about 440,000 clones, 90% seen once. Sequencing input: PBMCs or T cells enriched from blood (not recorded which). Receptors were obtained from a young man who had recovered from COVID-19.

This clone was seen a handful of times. The CDR3 here is CASSRGGDGQPQHF. The CDR3 bases are TGTGCCAGCAGCCGCGGGGGGGACGGTCAGCCCCAGCATTTT. The chain combines TRBV28 with TRBJ1-5, with D perhaps TRBD1 (5 bases). Germline-derived CDR1 and CDR2 are MDHEN and SYDVKM. The CDR3 has 14 amino acids. Trimming left V 6 bases short and J 6 bases short, with 15 bases between.

In nucleotides, the CDR3 is TGTGCCAGCGGTCCAGCGGGAAGCTCCTACGAGCAGTACTTC. This translates into CASGPAGSSYEQYF. The chain recombines TRBV28 with TRBJ2-7, with 7 bases identical to TRBD2. The CDR3 sequence is 14 residues long. Germline V gives CDR1 MDHEN, CDR2 SYDVKM. The junction had 7 bases not matched to a gene; V was cut back by 8 bases and J by 0 bases.

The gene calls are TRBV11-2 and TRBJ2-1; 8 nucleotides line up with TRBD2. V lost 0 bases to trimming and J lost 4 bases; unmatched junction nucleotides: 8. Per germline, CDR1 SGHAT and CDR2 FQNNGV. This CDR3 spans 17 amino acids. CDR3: CASSLDGVAGPYNEQFF. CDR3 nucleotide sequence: TGTGCCAGCAGCTTAGATGGGGTAGCGGGGCCATACAATGAGCAGTTCTTC. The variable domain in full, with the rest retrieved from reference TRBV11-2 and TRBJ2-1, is EAGVAQSPRYKIIEKRQSVAFWCNPISGHATLYWYQQILGQGPKLLIQFQNNGVVDDSQLPKDRFSAERLKGVDSTLKIQPAKLEDSAVYLCASSLDGVAGPYNEQFFGPGTRLTVL.